A selection of T cell receptor beta chains follows, all from one sample in a study of blood T cell repertoires in COVID-19. This table comes from immunoSEQ multiplex PCR, and its TCRdb copy is limited to in-frame clones, with some not included. The repertoire includes around 100,000 clones, 92% of them detected once, and 5.7% sits in the top ten. What was sequenced was peripheral blood. All receptors derive from a man in his fifties or sixties with active COVID-19. Each CDR3 is given without its conserved first and last residue.

J gene	V gene	CDR3 protein
TRBJ1-2	TRBV27	ASSRGVDYGYT
TRBJ2-2	TRBV12-3/TRBV12-4	ASSPDSNGELF
TRBJ2-7	TRBV5-1	ASSSTGSHSYEQY
TRBJ2-2	TRBV30	AWALRRELF
TRBJ2-4	TRBV10-3	AISQREGRENIQY
TRBJ1-1	TRBV28	ASRQGTGRTEAF
TRBJ2-3	TRBV13	ASRFSGASTDTQY
TRBJ1-1	TRBV9	ASSVAGMAEAF
TRBJ2-2	TRBV14	ASSQIGRTNTGELF
TRBJ2-6	TRBV18	ASSPLNRFISGANVLT
TRBJ2-1	TRBV12-5	ASGLVTPGLGRNEQF
TRBJ2-5	TRBV2	ASSGGWETQY
TRBJ1-5	TRBV12-3/TRBV12-4	ASRPGGNQPQH
TRBJ2-1	TRBV15	ATSREGRDEQF
TRBJ1-1	TRBV2	ASSEPGQGFTEAF
TRBJ1-6	TRBV7-8	ASSQAQTRSPLH
TRBJ1-6	TRBV2	ASSGLDSPLH
TRBJ2-5	TRBV7-3	ASSPPGKETQY
TRBJ1-5	TRBV28	ASSDSFNQPQH
TRBJ1-6	TRBV27	ASRGQGTSPLH
TRBJ1-2	TRBV30	AWRDRGAYGYT
TRBJ2-6	TRBV7-3	ASSLLGGANVLT
TRBJ1-2	TRBV18	ASSPDLFYGYT
TRBJ2-7	TRBV10-3	AISGSSGVSSYEQY
TRBJ1-4	TRBV10-2	ASGQGTNEKLF
TRBJ2-7	TRBV30	AWAEEWEQY
TRBJ2-7	TRBV11-2	ASSTTSGSPYEQY
TRBJ2-3	TRBV5-1	ASSSGLAGGTDTQY
TRBJ1-1	TRBV5-8	ASSLSPRDTEAF
TRBJ1-2	TRBV28	ASSFSPGGGYT
TRBJ2-1	TRBV3-1/TRBV3-2	ASSPVQGSYNEQF
TRBJ2-1	TRBV6-1	ASSEKRESSYNEQF